The source of this TCR beta chain is a study of blood T cell repertoires in COVID-19. For the study at large: Sources were T cells, B-cell-depleted T cells, or PBMCs; the material itself was cDNA or gDNA.

Generated by immunoSEQ multiplex PCR, the TCRdb table keeps only in-frame clones and is missing some. Of 350,000 to 450,000 clones in the sample, about 90% were seen once. J was trimmed by 5 bases and V by 3 bases; bases with no gene match: 10. Germline loops: CDR1 KGHSH, CDR2 LQKENI. CDR3 length equals 15 residues. Material for sequencing was peripheral blood. This TCR was recovered from a woman aged 60-75 years with COVID-19, enrolled during active disease. The V call is TRBV18, the J call TRBJ2-7, with TRBD1 matching over 7 bases. The CDR3 nucleotides are TGTGCCAGCTCACCCGCCGGGACAGTCCTAAACGAGCAGTACTTC. As protein: CASSPAGTVLNEQYF.